This T cell receptor (beta chain) was sequenced during a study of Graves' ophthalmopathy and Graves' hyperthyroidism. Across the study: By definition, stable hyperthyroidism involved no ophthalmopathy within 18 months of follow-up. The study, taken as a whole, reports: Most expanded clonotypes from thyroid (those above 0.001 frequency) were also found in blood. A roughly 81% specificity and around 86% sensitivity were achieved by a 13-signature model that separated ophthalmopathy from stable hyperthyroidism.

Trimming shortened V by 5 bases and J by 5 bases, and 8 bases separated the two germline ends. Germline-derived CDR1 and CDR2 are SGHRS and YFSETQ. The CDR3 has 11 amino acids. This clonotype was seen repeatedly, ten times or more. Its antigen is undetermined. Patients were excluded if they had other autoimmune diseases or uncontrolled infections, and likewise if pregnancy or lactation applied. Beta-chain TCR CDR3 regions were amplified from RNA transcripts. An initial RT-PCR round employing HTBI primers preceded a second-round multiplex PCR. MiXCR was run by TCRdb on the multiplex PCR reads, yielding one entry per CDR3 protein. Here the sample spans over a million distinct CDR3 sequences, about 35% being singletons.

The TCR originated in an adult man with Graves' hyperthyroidism. Sequenced material: peripheral blood or thyroid tissue (not recorded which). V is TRBV5-1 and J is TRBJ2-7, with D possibly matching TRBD2 (5 bases). CDR3 region: CASRAGNEQYF. DNA of the CDR3: TGCGCCAGCAGGGCCGGGAACGAGCAGTACTTC.